This TCR beta chain was found in a study of T-cell reconstitution after alpha-beta-depleted transplantation in children. Preparation of the TCRbeta library involved a method that used unique molecular identifiers. TCRdb redid the calling of the PCR reads with MiXCR, one entry per CDR3 protein. This sample has 200,000 to 250,000 distinct CDR3 sequences, with 9.7% found just once. There are many counts of this clonotype. This CDR3 comprises 12 residues. Trimming pared 5 bases from V and 13 bases from J, leaving 17 bases between. The sample here was PBMCs from the stem cell graft donor, taken from the stem cell graft. This TCR was recovered from a human donor who donated a stem cell graft to a child with SCID. This rearrangement joins TRBV12-3 or TRBV12-4 to TRBJ1-2; D uncertain. The CDR3 region is CASSPDVFSRTF. DNA of the CDR3: TGTGCCAGCAGTCCTGACGTTTTTAGTCGCACCTTC.